Listed below are T cell receptor beta chains from one sample, sequenced in a study of shared clonotypes between healthy human individuals. The repertoire was sequenced with immunoSEQ multiplex PCR; TCRdb's copy has only in-frame clones and lacks some. This repertoire shows 2 million to 3 million clones, approximately 94% found once; its top ten account for about 0.34%. What was sequenced was naive CD4+ T cells from PBMCs. Every receptor here comes from a man between 18 and 29 years old in good health. Some clones in this sample may be carry-over from other donors' samples. Each CDR3 is given with its conserved first and last residue. The D gene is left open where the match is weak. Clone sizes are given selectively: once, few, many, or a class where the clone is expanded.

d_gene | j_gene | v_gene | abundance | CDR3aa | CDR3nt
. | TRBJ1-5 | TRBV27 | once | CASSLFGPSRDGNQPQHF | TGTGCCAGCAGTTTATTCGGTCCTAGCCGGGACGGTAATCAGCCCCAGCATTTT
TRBD1 | TRBJ1-2 | TRBV18 | . | CASSGTVSNYGYTF | TGTGCCAGCTCCGGGACAGTCTCTAACTATGGCTACACCTTC
. | TRBJ2-7 | TRBV30 | . | CAWSVGSYEQYF | TGTGCCTGGAGTGTGGGGTCCTACGAGCAGTACTTC
TRBD1 | TRBJ1-1 | TRBV14 | few | CASSPTGNMNTEAFF | TGTGCCAGCAGCCCGACAGGGAACATGAACACTGAAGCTTTCTTT
. | TRBJ1-2 | TRBV14 | . | CASSQMAGVGVEGYTF | TGTGCCAGCAGCCAGATGGCCGGAGTGGGTGTTGAGGGCTACACCTTC
. | TRBJ1-4 | TRBV5-1 | . | CASSLSATTNEKLFF | TGCGCCAGCAGCTTGTCGGCAACAACTAATGAAAAACTGTTTTTT
. | TRBJ1-6 | TRBV28 | . | CATRDPGNSPLHF | TGTGCCACACGGGACCCGGGAAATTCACCCCTCCACTTT
. | TRBJ1-6 | TRBV6-5 | once | CASSITGMNSPLHF | TGTGCCAGCAGTATCACAGGGATGAATTCACCCCTCCACTTT
. | TRBJ1-1 | TRBV6-7 | . | CARRTGMNTEAFF | TGTGCCAGACGGACGGGTATGAACACTGAAGCTTTCTTT
TRBD1 | TRBJ1-5 | TRBV6-1 | once | CASSDPRTGDNQPQHF | TGTGCCAGCAGTGATCCGAGGACAGGGGACAATCAGCCCCAGCATTTT
TRBD1 | TRBJ2-5 | TRBV2 | once | CATSPRGQTQYF | TGTGCCACATCTCCCAGGGGGCAGACCCAGTACTTC
TRBD2 | TRBJ2-5 | TRBV19 | . | CASSGSGTRRETQYF | TGTGCCAGTAGTGGGTCCGGGACTAGAAGAGAGACCCAGTACTTC
. | TRBJ2-3 | TRBV7-2 | . | CASSPGWTLNTDTQYF | TGTGCCAGCAGCCCCGGATGGACCCTAAACACAGATACGCAGTATTTT
. | TRBJ2-7 | TRBV4-1 | . | CASSQDLDEQYF | TGCGCCAGCAGCCAAGATCTGGACGAGCAGTACTTC
. | TRBJ2-1 | TRBV5-1 | . | CASSWDGSGRNNEQFF | TGCGCCAGCAGCTGGGACGGATCGGGACGGAACAATGAGCAGTTCTTC
TRBD2 | TRBJ2-3 | TRBV11-1 | . | CASSLPVHGGSTDTQYF | TGTGCCAGCAGCCTACCAGTACACGGGGGGTCCACAGATACGCAGTATTTT
TRBD1 | TRBJ1-2 | TRBV6-5 | . | CASGTGHPANYGYTF | TGTGCCAGCGGGACAGGCCATCCAGCTAACTATGGCTACACCTTC
. | TRBJ1-2 | TRBV2 | . | CASSGPNYGYTF | TGTGCCAGCAGTGGACCGAACTATGGCTACACCTTC
TRBD1 | TRBJ1-1 | TRBV30 | . | CAWSTLQGGVTEAFF | TGTGCCTGGAGTACCCTGCAGGGGGGGGTTACTGAAGCTTTCTTT
. | TRBJ1-5 | TRBV28 | . | CASSKGTSKYSNQPQHF | TGTGCCAGCAGTAAGGGGACTAGCAAATATAGCAATCAGCCCCAGCATTTT
. | TRBJ1-5 | TRBV7-8 | . | CASSLLLSGRRSNQPQHF | TGTGCCAGCAGCTTACTATTGTCGGGGAGGAGGTCCAACCAGCCCCAGCATTTT
. | TRBJ2-5 | TRBV29-1 | . | CSAGLSRAAETQYF | TGCAGCGCCGGACTGAGCAGGGCGGCGGAGACCCAGTACTTC
. | TRBJ2-3 | TRBV4-3 | once | CASSQEGGQLVTQYF | TGCGCCAGCAGCCAAGAGGGGGGTCAACTGGTTACGCAGTATTTT
. | TRBJ2-5 | TRBV7-8 | . | CASSLVVEETQYF | TGTGCCAGCAGCTTAGTTGTAGAAGAGACCCAGTACTTC
. | TRBJ1-5 | TRBV27 | once | CASGRFSNQPQHF | TGTGCCAGCGGTCGATTTAGCAATCAGCCCCAGCATTTT
. | TRBJ2-4 | TRBV4-3 | . | CASSQGAVRAKNIQYF | TGCGCCAGCAGCCAAGGGGCCGTTAGAGCCAAAAACATTCAGTACTTC
. | TRBJ2-7 | TRBV28 | . | CASSGSWTAAYEQYF | TGTGCCAGCAGCGGCTCCTGGACGGCTGCCTACGAGCAGTACTTC
TRBD1 | TRBJ1-2 | TRBV7-2 | . | CASSRNQGDTFGYTF | TGTGCCAGCAGCCGAAATCAGGGGGATACGTTTGGCTACACCTTC
. | TRBJ1-5 | TRBV2 | once | CASSASRNQPQHF | TGTGCCAGCAGTGCATCGAGAAATCAGCCCCAGCATTTT
. | TRBJ1-6 | TRBV5-8 | . | CASNLHAGSLHF | TGTGCCAGCAACCTACACGCCGGTTCCCTCCACTTT
. | TRBJ2-5 | TRBV2 | . | CASSEGPAWDRYF | TGTGCCAGCAGTGAAGGGCCCGCGTGGGATCGGTACTTC
. | TRBJ2-3 | TRBV20-1 | . | CSAPLGDTQYF | TGCAGTGCCCCCCTGGGGGATACGCAGTATTTT
. | TRBJ1-1 | TRBV28 | . | CASSLDLGRVNTEAFF | TGTGCCAGCAGTTTAGACCTCGGGCGGGTGAACACTGAAGCTTTCTTT
TRBD2 | TRBJ2-2 | TRBV5-1 | . | CASSLVLAGTTGELFF | TGCGCCAGCAGCTTGGTTCTAGCGGGAACCACCGGGGAGCTGTTTTTT
TRBD2 | TRBJ2-1 | TRBV5-6 | . | CASSLTSGRNEQFF | TGTGCCAGCAGTTTGACTAGCGGGAGGAATGAGCAGTTCTTC